These 17 T cell receptor beta chains share one sample of origin, sequenced in a study of blood T cells in healthy people across ages. With a J-beta primer mix and a sample-barcoded 5' primer, a second PCR ran about 6 to 11 cycles. TCRdb itself ran the 5' RACE reads through MiXCR, one entry per CDR3 protein. The sample includes some 1.8 million distinct CDR3 sequences, 35% to 50% of them seen just once. The material sequenced was blood. All receptors come from a human donor in good health.

This clonotype was observed a handful of times. The chain couples TRBV7-2 to TRBJ1-2; D not resolved. The germline V gene has CDR1 SGHTA and CDR2 FQGNSA. V was shortened by 7 bases and J by 9 bases, with 15 bases between the two germline ends. The CDR3 is made up of 12 amino acids. The CDR3 coding sequence is TGTGCCAGCACCGTGACTCCGACAAGCTACACCTTC. This gives the protein CASTVTPTSYTF.

The V gene is TRBV3-1, the J gene TRBJ2-1, with TRBD2 identical over 13 bases. V shed 1 base, J shed 7 bases, and the junction held 10 bases outside the gene matches. The CDR3 is 18 amino acids. Germline loops: CDR1 LGHDT, CDR2 YNNKEL (reference sequence). CDR3 in DNA: TGTGCCAGCAGCCAAGTCAGGACTAGCGGGGGTCCCGGTAATGAGCAGTTCTTC. Protein product: CASSQVRTSGGPGNEQFF.

This clonotype was detected a few times. This chain connects TRBV25-1 to TRBJ2-5, with 8 bases that match TRBD1. The CDR3 runs to 13 residues. V trimming: 2 bases; J trimming: 5 bases; junction bases outside the gene matches: 1. Germline V gene sequence: CDR1 MGHDK, CDR2 SYGVNS. The CDR3 DNA reads TGTGCCAGCAGTGAAGGACAGGGCGAGACCCAGTACTTC. As protein: CASSEGQGETQYF.

The chain carries TRBV10-3 and TRBJ2-7, with TRBD2 matching over 8 bases. The CDR3 has 16 amino acids. Germline V gives CDR1 ENHRY, CDR2 SYGVKD. V lost 2 bases to trimming and J lost 1 base; unmatched junction nucleotides: 7. CDR3 in DNA: TGTGCCATCAGTGAGAAGGACGCGGGGGGATCCTACGAGCAGTACTTC. Its protein is CAISEKDAGGSYEQYF.

This clonotype occurred once. V is TRBV5-1 and J is TRBJ2-7; D is perhaps TRBD2 (5 bases). Germline V gene data show CDR1 as SGHRS and CDR2 as YFSETQ. V lost 4 bases to trimming and J lost 6 bases, with 17 bases between them. This CDR3 spans 14 amino acids. The CDR3 coding sequence is TGCGCCAGCAGCGGCGACGGCAGCGGCCGCGAGCAGTACTTC. Encoded protein: CASSGDGSGREQYF. The whole variable domain, filled in from reference TRBV5-1 and TRBJ2-7, reads KAGVTQTPRYLIKTRGQQVTLSCSPISGHRSVSWYQQTPGQGLQFLFEYFSETQRNKGNFPGRFSGRQFSNSRSEMNVSTLELGDSALYLCASSGDGSGREQYFGPGTRLTVT.

This chain links TRBV9 with TRBJ2-3; TRBD2 matches 12 bases. The ends lost 4 bases at V and 6 bases at J; junction bases unmatched: 6. Germline-derived CDR1 and CDR2 are SGDLS and YYNGEE. The CDR3 has 15 residues. CDR3: CASSFSSGGADTQYF. CDR3 DNA: TGTGCCAGCAGCTTCTCTAGCGGGGGGGCGGATACGCAGTATTTT.

The rearrangement joins TRBV28 to TRBJ1-5; D is undetermined. The CDR3 runs to 15 residues. Germline lookup yields CDR1 MDHEN and CDR2 SYDVKM. V lost 2 bases and J lost 5, with 13 bases in between. The CDR3 nucleotides read TGTGCCAGCAGTTTACGGAATAGTAACTATCAGCCCCAGCATTTT. This sequence encodes CASSLRNSNYQPQHF.

This clonotype was observed a handful of times. The chain is built from TRBV12-3 or TRBV12-4 and TRBJ2-5; 10 bases match TRBD1. The CDR3 runs to 15 residues. V was clipped by 5 bases and J by 5 bases; unmatched bases: 8. The CDR3 DNA reads TGTGCCAGCAGTCCCCGGGGGACAGGGGAGGAGACCCAGTACTTC. Translating gives CASSPRGTGEETQYF.

The chain recombines TRBV12-3 or TRBV12-4 with TRBJ1-2, with 7 bases that match TRBD1. Trimming at V came to 4 bases and at J to 5 bases, leaving 7 bases not matched to a gene. There are 14 residues in the CDR3. The CDR3 DNA reads TGTGCCAGCAGTTACAGGGGAGAGATTTATGGCTACACCTTC. Amino acid sequence: CASSYRGEIYGYTF.

To note about this clonotype: The junction shows a germline mismatch at one end, possibly a read error. The rearrangement uses TRBV12-3 or TRBV12-4 and TRBJ1-1; D unclear. This CDR3 is built from 15 residues. The CDR3 nucleotides read TGTGCCAGCAGTTTAGCATCAGGAATGAACACTGAAACTTTCTTT. Translation gives CASSLASGMNTETFF.

This clonotype showed up just a few times. V gene TRBV6-2 or TRBV6-3 combines with J gene TRBJ2-4, with D possibly TRBD2 on 5 matching bases. CDR1 MNHEY and CDR2 SVGEGT come from the germline V gene. This CDR3 spans 12 amino acids. V was shortened by 6 bases and J by 13 bases, with 16 bases between the two germline ends. DNA for the CDR3: TGTGCCAGCAGCAGATCCTCTTGGGAGCAGTACTTC. Protein product: CASSRSSWEQYF.

The J gene is TRBJ1-1, the V gene TRBV29-1; D uncertain. The CDR3 runs 12 residues. Trimming took off 1 base at V and 10 bases at J, with 13 bases between the two ends. The V gene's germline CDR1 is SQVTM and CDR2 ANQGSEA. CDR3 in amino acids: CSVEVAVGGAFF. The CDR3 nucleotides are TGCAGCGTTGAAGTGGCTGTTGGCGGAGCTTTCTTT.

Comments on this clonotype: An end of the junction differs from the germline gene, which may be a read error. The chain recombines TRBV6-1 with TRBJ2-7, with D unresolved. CDR1 and CDR2 (germline): MNHNS, SASEGT. This CDR3 is built from 13 residues. Here the CDR3 reads CASSEATFYEQCF. CDR3 nucleotide sequence: TGTGCCAGCAGTGAAGCGACGTTCTACGAGCAGTGCTTC.

This clonotype was counted at least ten times. The rearrangement uses TRBV7-3 and TRBJ2-3, with D unclear. Germline values: CDR1 SGHTA, CDR2 FQGTGA. This CDR3 is 14 amino acids long. The ends were cut back, 5 bases at V and 0 bases at J, with 9 bases in the middle. CDR3 nucleotides: TGTGCCAGCAGCCCTTTTTCTAGCACAGATACGCAGTATTTT. It encodes CASSPFSSTDTQYF.

The chain joins TRBV6-5 to TRBJ2-7; TRBD1 matches 9 bases. J lost 1 base, V lost 2 bases, and 6 bases had no gene match. The CDR3 covers 16 residues. Germline-derived CDR1 and CDR2 are MNHEY and SVGAGI. CDR3 nucleotides: TGTGCCAGCAGTTACAGCTGGGACAGGGATTCCTACGAGCAGTACTTC. Translating gives CASSYSWDRDSYEQYF.

The V call is TRBV15, the J call TRBJ1-5; D unresolved. CDR3 size: 13 residues. Germline CDR1 and CDR2: LNHNV and YYDKDF (reference sequence). Trimming removed 0 bases from V and 6 bases from J, with 6 bases in between. Here the CDR3 DNA reads TGTGCCACCAGCAGAGATCTTCTTCAGCCCCAGCATTTT. This sequence encodes CATSRDLLQPQHF.

Concerning this clonotype: This may arise from a read error, as a much more abundant clone is one base away. The chain combines TRBV27 with TRBJ1-2; 11 bases map to TRBD1. Germline lookup yields CDR1 MNHEY and CDR2 SMNVEV (reference sequence). The CDR3 spans 14 residues. Germline trimming cut 6 bases from V and 7 bases from J; bases unmatched to any gene: 7. CDR3 region: CASRWRTGGAGYTF. The CDR3 region has the DNA TGTGCCAGCAGGTGGAGGACAGGGGGCGCTGGCTACACCTTC.